The 23 T cell receptor beta chains listed next were all sequenced from one sample in a study of blood T cell repertoires in COVID-19. Only in-frame clones appear in the TCRdb table, and some are missing; sequencing was by immunoSEQ multiplex PCR. The data hold under 250,000 clones, with 92% observed a single time. Sequencing was performed on peripheral blood. Receptors were obtained from a man in his fifties or sixties with COVID-19, enrolled during active disease.

The V and J genes are TRBV6-2 or TRBV6-3 and TRBJ2-2, with D tentatively TRBD2 (6 bases). The CDR3 runs to 14 residues. V was pared by 6 bases and J by 4 bases, with 12 bases between. The V gene's germline CDR1 is MNHEY and CDR2 SVGEGT. As DNA, the CDR3 is TGTGCCAGCAGACCTCCCGGGGGCACCGGGGAGCTGTTTTTT. The encoded protein is CASRPPGGTGELFF.

The chain couples TRBV28 to TRBJ2-7; 9 positions agree with TRBD2. Trimming removed 6 bases from V and 4 bases from J; junction bases left unmatched: 7. CDR3 length: 14 amino acids. Per the germline V gene, CDR1 is MDHEN and CDR2 is SYDVKM. Here the CDR3 reads CASRNTSGQYEQYF. The CDR3 bases are TGTGCCAGCAGAAACACTAGCGGGCAATACGAGCAGTACTTC. The full variable domain, with the rest looked up from reference TRBV28 and TRBJ2-7, is DVKVTQSSRYLVKRTGEKVFLECVQDMDHENMFWYRQDPGLGLRLIYFSYDVKMKEKGDIPEGYSVSREKKERFSLILESASTNQTSMYLCASRNTSGQYEQYFGPGTRLTVT.

The table lists this clone with a count of one. The same CDR3 is also encoded by other DNA sequences in this sample. CDR3 DNA: TGTGCCAGCAGTCCTAGAGGGCCAGATACGCAGTATTTT. Its translation is CASSPRGPDTQYF. V usage is TRBV7-9 and J usage is TRBJ2-3, with a weak D call TRBD2 (5 bases). CDR3 length: 13 amino acids. The V gene's germline CDR1 is SEHNR and CDR2 FQNEAQ (reference sequence). V lost 6 bases, J lost 4 bases, and 11 bases lay in between.

The chain employs TRBV6-5 and TRBJ1-2; tentatively, D is TRBD1 (6 bases). Trimming cost V 7 bases and J 8 bases, with 17 bases left between them. This CDR3 region has 13 residues. Germline V gene data show CDR1 as MNHEY and CDR2 as SVGAGI. CDR3 bases: TGTGCCAGCATCAAAGGGGGTTCGTGGGGCTACACCTTC. Translation: CASIKGGSWGYTF.

V gene TRBV5-1 combines with J gene TRBJ1-2; 11 bases fit TRBD1. V lost 4 bases, J lost 6 bases, and 8 bases stayed unmatched. The CDR3 length is 15 residues. Germline V gene lookup returns CDR1 SGHRS and CDR2 YFSETQ. The CDR3 nucleotides are TGCGCCAGCAGCGACCTCCCGGGACAGGGGGATGGCTACACCTTC. It codes for CASSDLPGQGDGYTF.

This clone was picked up one time. J is TRBJ1-5 and V is TRBV19; no clear D gene. This CDR3 contains 17 residues. The germline V and J ends were trimmed by 4 bases and 2 bases, with 18 bases remaining between them. Germline V gene data show CDR1 as LNHDA and CDR2 as SQIVND (reference sequence). In DNA form, the CDR3 reads TGTGCCAGTAGTACGCTTGAGGGTGGTGGAGGCAATCAGCCCCAGCATTTT. Amino acid sequence: CASSTLEGGGGNQPQHF.

The gene calls are TRBV6-1 and TRBJ2-2, with D tentatively TRBD1 (6 bases). Germline CDR1 MNHNS, CDR2 SASEGT. CDR3 length: 13 amino acids. V gave up 3 bases and J gave up 9 bases, with 11 bases separating them. The CDR3 DNA is TGTGCCAGCAGTGATGTACAGGGCAGGGAGCTGTTTTTT. Protein product: CASSDVQGRELFF.

The rearrangement uses TRBV9 and TRBJ1-2; 9 bases line up with TRBD1. Germline CDR1 and CDR2: SGDLS and YYNGEE. Unmatched junction bases numbered 11, after V lost 3 bases and J lost 5 bases. The CDR3 totals 16 residues. CDR3 sequence (DNA): TGTGCCAGCAGCGAGGGACAGGGCCGGGGAACTTATGGCTACACCTTC. Encoded protein: CASSEGQGRGTYGYTF.

The rearrangement uses TRBV28 and TRBJ1-1; 11 bases map to TRBD1. CDR3 length: 15 amino acids. Per the germline V gene, CDR1 is MDHEN and CDR2 is SYDVKM. V shed 4 bases and J 4 bases; nucleotides not matched to a gene: 5. The CDR3 protein is CASSSWDRGVTEAFF. CDR3 in DNA: TGTGCCAGCAGTTCATGGGACAGGGGGGTCACTGAAGCTTTCTTT.

This chain connects TRBV11-3 to TRBJ2-1, with 9 bases aligning to TRBD2. The CDR3 is 16 amino acids. The germline gives CDR1 SGHNT, CDR2 YENEEA. V gave up 0 bases and J gave up 5 bases; unmatched junction bases: 5. In nucleotides, the CDR3 is TGTGCCAGCAGCTTAGATTCGGCTAGCGGGGACAATGAGCAGTTCTTC. It specifies CASSLDSASGDNEQFF.

The chain combines TRBV19 with TRBJ1-1; 8 bases map to TRBD1. Germline V gives CDR1 LNHDA, CDR2 SQIVND (reference sequence). The CDR3 contains 16 residues. Unmatched junction bases numbered 14, after V lost 6 bases and J lost 5 bases. The CDR3, as DNA: TGTGCCAGTAGCCCGACAGGGGCCGGGATAGGGACTGAAGCTTTCTTT. It translates to CASSPTGAGIGTEAFF.

The V call is TRBV24-1, the J call TRBJ2-6, with TRBD1 as a possible D gene (6 bases). The V and J ends lost 3 bases and 2 bases respectively, with 16 bases between them. The CDR3 contains 18 residues. The germline V gene encodes CDR1 KGHDR and CDR2 SFDVKD. The CDR3 loop is CATSDAQGSFPGANVLTF. The CDR3 DNA reads TGTGCCACCAGTGATGCCCAGGGGTCTTTTCCTGGGGCCAACGTCCTGACTTTC.

V is TRBV7-8 and J is TRBJ2-2, with D tentatively TRBD2 (5 bases). Per the germline V gene, CDR1 is SGHVS and CDR2 is FQNEAQ. The CDR3 is made up of 16 amino acids. V lost 5 bases, J lost 2 bases, and 15 bases lay in between. DNA for the CDR3: TGTGCCAGCAGCCCTCCACCCGGGATTAACACCGGGGAGCTGTTTTTT. Amino acid sequence: CASSPPPGINTGELFF.

This clone occurred a few times. Additional DNA sequences in this sample encode the identical CDR3. This sequence joins TRBV19 and TRBJ2-5; 9 bases match TRBD2. This CDR3 is built from 17 residues. Trimming removed 1 base from V and 1 base from J; junction bases left unmatched: 7. CDR1 is LNHDA and CDR2 is SQIVND in the germline V gene (reference sequence). The CDR3 loop reads CASSIGLAGLTQETQYF. The CDR3 DNA sequence: TGTGCCAGTAGTATAGGGCTAGCGGGGCTTACCCAAGAGACCCAGTACTTC.

The genes are TRBV18 and TRBJ1-5; 9 nucleotides align to TRBD1. Germline CDR1 is KGHSH and CDR2 is LQKENI. V lost 3 bases to trimming and J lost 4 bases; unmatched junction nucleotides: 7. CDR3 size: 16 residues. Here the CDR3 reads CASSPGTGLLNQPQHF. As DNA, the CDR3 is TGTGCCAGCTCACCCGGGACAGGGTTACTAAATCAGCCCCAGCATTTT.

The chain joins TRBV10-1 to TRBJ2-1; 9 bases fit TRBD2. Germline CDR1 WNHNN, CDR2 SYGVQD (reference sequence). The V gene end was trimmed by 2 bases and the J gene end by 4 bases; junction bases not matched to a gene: 15. This CDR3 has 19 residues. The CDR3 coding sequence is TGCGCCAGCAGTGAGCGTAGCGGGGGATCGCTTACAGGTTACAATGAGCAGTTCTTC. Protein sequence: CASSERSGGSLTGYNEQFF.

This rearrangement joins TRBV5-1 to TRBJ2-3, with TRBD2 as a possible D gene (5 bases). Germline V gene sequence: CDR1 SGHRS, CDR2 YFSETQ. The CDR3 has 16 residues. The V and J ends lost 4 bases and 1 base respectively, with 16 bases between them. CDR3 loop: CASSPGLIGGTDTQYF. The CDR3 DNA is TGCGCCAGCAGCCCCGGGTTAATCGGGGGCACAGATACGCAGTATTTT. Full variable domain (missing parts from reference TRBV5-1 and TRBJ2-3): KAGVTQTPRYLIKTRGQQVTLSCSPISGHRSVSWYQQTPGQGLQFLFEYFSETQRNKGNFPGRFSGRQFSNSRSEMNVSTLELGDSALYLCASSPGLIGGTDTQYFGPGTRLTVL.

V gene TRBV4-2 combines with J gene TRBJ1-1; 7 bases align to TRBD1. Germline loops: CDR1 LGHNA, CDR2 YNFKEQ. V was clipped by 2 bases and J by 3 bases; unmatched bases: 6. The CDR3 totals 15 residues. The CDR3 DNA reads as TGTGCCAGCAGCCAAAGACAGGGTGGGGACACTGAAGCTTTCTTT. It is translated as CASSQRQGGDTEAFF.

The rearrangement links TRBV29-1 to TRBJ2-2; D is perhaps TRBD1 (5 bases). Trimming removed 4 bases at V and 6 bases at J, with 9 bases between. The CDR3 is 12 residues long. CDR1 and CDR2 (germline): SQVTM, ANQGSEA. This CDR3 is CSVGKGSGELFF. The DNA for the CDR3 is TGCAGCGTTGGTAAGGGGTCCGGGGAGCTGTTTTTT.

This chain joins TRBV7-2 and TRBJ2-7; D not resolved. Germline CDR1 is SGHTA and CDR2 is FQGNSA. V lost 4 bases to trimming and J lost 5 bases, with 15 bases between them. The CDR3 contains 14 residues. The CDR3 spells CASSSRRFLDEQYF. Written as DNA, the CDR3 is TGTGCCAGCAGCTCGAGACGGTTTCTAGACGAGCAGTACTTC. The entire variable domain, with the rest obtained from reference TRBV7-2 and TRBJ2-7, is as follows: GAGVSQSPSNKVTEKGKDVELRCDPISGHTALYWYRQSLGQGLEFLIYFQGNSAPDKSGLPSDRFSAERTGGSVSTLTIQRTQQEDSAVYLCASSSRRFLDEQYFGPGTRLTVT.

This clone was counted a few times. The junction does not match germline at one end; this may be a read error. The genes are TRBV19 and TRBJ1-1; a possible D gene is TRBD1 (5 bases). The CDR3 sequence is 14 residues long. Germline V gene sequence: CDR1 LNHDA, CDR2 SQIVND (reference sequence). CDR3 protein: CASSIETANTEAFF. In nucleotides, the CDR3 is TGTGCCAGTAGCATAGAGACAGCGAACACTGAAGCTTTCTTT.

V and J are TRBV18 and TRBJ2-7; 7 bases align to TRBD1. The CDR3 totals 15 residues. Germline CDR1 KGHSH, CDR2 LQKENI. V was clipped by 1 base and J by 2 bases; unmatched bases: 5. In DNA, the CDR3 is TGTGCCAGCTCACCACAAGGGACAGATACCTACGAGCAGTACTTC. Translated, it gives CASSPQGTDTYEQYF.

The rearrangement joins TRBV5-6 to TRBJ1-2; 11 positions agree with TRBD1. V gave up 2 bases and J gave up 5 bases; unmatched junction bases: 5. This CDR3 has 15 residues. Germline V gene data show CDR1 as SGHDT and CDR2 as YYEEEE. CDR3 loop: CASSFRDRGLYGYTF. DNA for the CDR3: TGTGCCAGCAGCTTCCGGGACAGGGGGTTATATGGCTACACCTTC.